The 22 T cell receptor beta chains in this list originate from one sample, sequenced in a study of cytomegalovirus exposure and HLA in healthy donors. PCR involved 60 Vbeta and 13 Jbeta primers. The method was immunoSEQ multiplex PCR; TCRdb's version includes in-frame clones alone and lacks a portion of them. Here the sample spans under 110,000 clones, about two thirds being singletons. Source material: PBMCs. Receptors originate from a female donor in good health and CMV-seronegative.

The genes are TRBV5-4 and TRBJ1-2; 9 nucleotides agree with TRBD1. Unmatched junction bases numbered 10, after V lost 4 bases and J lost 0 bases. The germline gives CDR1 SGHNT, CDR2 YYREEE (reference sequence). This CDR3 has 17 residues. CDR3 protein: CASSAPGQGMTNYGYTF. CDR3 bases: TGTGCCAGCAGCGCCCCGGGACAGGGAATGACTAACTATGGCTACACCTTC.

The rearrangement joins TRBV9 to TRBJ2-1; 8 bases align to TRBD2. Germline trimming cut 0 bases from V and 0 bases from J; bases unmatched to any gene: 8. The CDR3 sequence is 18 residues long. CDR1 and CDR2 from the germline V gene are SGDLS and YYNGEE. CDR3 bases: TGTGCCAGCAGCGTAGCGTCTAGCGGGTTTAGCTCCTACAATGAGCAGTTCTTC. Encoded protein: CASSVASSGFSSYNEQFF.

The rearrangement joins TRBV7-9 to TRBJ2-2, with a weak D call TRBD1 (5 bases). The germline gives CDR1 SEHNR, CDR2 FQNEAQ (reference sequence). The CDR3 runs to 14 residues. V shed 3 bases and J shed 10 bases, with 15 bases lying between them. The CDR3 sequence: CASSLFGAEVELFF. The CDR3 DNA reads TGTGCCAGCAGCTTGTTTGGGGCCGAGGTGGAGCTGTTTTTT.

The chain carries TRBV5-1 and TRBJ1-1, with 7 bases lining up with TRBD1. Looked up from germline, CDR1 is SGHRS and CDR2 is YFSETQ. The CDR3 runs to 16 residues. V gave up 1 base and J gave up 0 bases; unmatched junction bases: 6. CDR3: CASSLRPDRMNTEAFF. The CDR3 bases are TGCGCCAGCAGCTTGCGACCGGACAGGATGAACACTGAAGCTTTCTTT.

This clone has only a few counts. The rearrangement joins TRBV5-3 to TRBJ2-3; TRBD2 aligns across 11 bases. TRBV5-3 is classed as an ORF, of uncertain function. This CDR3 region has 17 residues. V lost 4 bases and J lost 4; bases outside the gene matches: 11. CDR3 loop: CARSPGLAVGEADTQYF. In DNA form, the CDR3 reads TGTGCCAGAAGCCCGGGACTAGCGGTAGGGGAAGCAGATACGCAGTATTTT.

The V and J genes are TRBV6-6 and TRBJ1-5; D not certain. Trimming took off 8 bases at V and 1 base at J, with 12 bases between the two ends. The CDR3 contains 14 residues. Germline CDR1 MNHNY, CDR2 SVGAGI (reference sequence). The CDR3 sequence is CASAPGASNQPQHF. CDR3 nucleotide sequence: TGTGCCAGCGCTCCTGGAGCAAGCAATCAGCCCCAGCATTTT.

The CDR3 region is CASSLVPGRTDTQYF. For the CDR3, the DNA is TGCGCCAGCAGCTTGGTCCCGGGAAGGACAGATACGCAGTATTTT. The genes are TRBV5-1 and TRBJ2-3; D might be TRBD2 (5 bases). The germline gives CDR1 SGHRS, CDR2 YFSETQ. V lost 0 bases to trimming and J lost 3 bases, with 11 bases between them. There are 15 residues in the CDR3.

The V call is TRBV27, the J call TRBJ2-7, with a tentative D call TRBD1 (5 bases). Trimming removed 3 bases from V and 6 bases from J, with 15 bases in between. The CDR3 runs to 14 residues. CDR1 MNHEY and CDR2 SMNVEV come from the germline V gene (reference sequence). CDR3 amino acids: CASSLGQDYAEQYF. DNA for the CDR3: TGTGCCAGCAGTTTGGGGCAGGATTATGCCGAGCAGTACTTC.

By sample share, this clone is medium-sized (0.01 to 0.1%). The CDR3 DNA reads as TGTGCCAGCAGCCTAAGGGGGGGTGGCACTGAAGCTTTCTTT. Amino acids: CASSLRGGGTEAFF. V and J are TRBV5-5 and TRBJ1-1, with a weak D call TRBD1 (6 bases). CDR3 size: 14 residues. V was pared by 4 bases and J by 4 bases, with 14 bases between. From germline, CDR1 is SGHKS and CDR2 YYEKEE (reference sequence).

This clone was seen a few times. In DNA form, the CDR3 reads TGTGCCAGCAGTTTTTCCGGGAATGAGCAGTTCTTC. It yields the protein CASSFSGNEQFF. This chain joins TRBV28 and TRBJ2-1; no clear D. Trimming removed 3 bases at V and 7 bases at J, with 7 bases between. Germline V gene sequence: CDR1 MDHEN, CDR2 SYDVKM. The CDR3 sequence is 12 residues long.

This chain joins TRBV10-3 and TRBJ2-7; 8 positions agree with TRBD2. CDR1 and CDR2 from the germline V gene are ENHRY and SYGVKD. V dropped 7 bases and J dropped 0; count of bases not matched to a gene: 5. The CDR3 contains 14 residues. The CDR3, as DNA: TGTGCCATCACTAGCGGGCTCAGCTCCTACGAGCAGTACTTC. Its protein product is CAITSGLSSYEQYF.

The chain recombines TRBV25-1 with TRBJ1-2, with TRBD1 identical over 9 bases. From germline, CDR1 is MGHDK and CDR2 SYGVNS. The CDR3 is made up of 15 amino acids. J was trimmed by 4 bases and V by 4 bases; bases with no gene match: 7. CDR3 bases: TGTGCCAGCAGTGTCGGGACAGGGAACTTCTATGGCTACACCTTC. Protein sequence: CASSVGTGNFYGYTF.

CDR3 amino acids: CASSSWLAQTDTQYF. DNA of the CDR3: TGTGCCAGCAGCTCCTGGCTAGCCCAAACAGATACGCAGTATTTT. This chain uses TRBV5-6 with TRBJ2-3; tentatively, D is TRBD2 (5 bases). Germline CDR1 is SGHDT and CDR2 is YYEEEE. The CDR3 is made up of 15 amino acids. Deletions cut 3 bases from V and 3 bases from J, with 14 bases between. Based on the CDR3 plus reference TRBV5-6 and TRBJ2-3, the full variable domain is DAGVTQSPTHLIKTRGQQVTLRCSPKSGHDTVSWYQQALGQGPQFIFQYYEEEERQRGNFPDRFSGHQFPNYSSELNVNALLLGDSALYLCASSSWLAQTDTQYFGPGTRLTVL.

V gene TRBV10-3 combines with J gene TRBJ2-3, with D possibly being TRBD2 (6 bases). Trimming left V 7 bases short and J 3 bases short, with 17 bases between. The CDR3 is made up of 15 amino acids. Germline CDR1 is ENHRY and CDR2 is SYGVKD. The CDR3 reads CAINGPRGMTDTQYF. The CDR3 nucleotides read TGTGCCATCAATGGACCCCGGGGGATGACAGATACGCAGTATTTT.

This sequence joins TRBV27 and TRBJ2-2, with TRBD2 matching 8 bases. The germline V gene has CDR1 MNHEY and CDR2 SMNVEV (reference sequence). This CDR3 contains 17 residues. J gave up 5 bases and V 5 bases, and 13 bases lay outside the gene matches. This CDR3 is CASSVLGLGGRTGELFF. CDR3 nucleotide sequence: TGTGCCAGCAGTGTATTGGGACTAGGGGGGCGGACCGGGGAGCTGTTTTTT.

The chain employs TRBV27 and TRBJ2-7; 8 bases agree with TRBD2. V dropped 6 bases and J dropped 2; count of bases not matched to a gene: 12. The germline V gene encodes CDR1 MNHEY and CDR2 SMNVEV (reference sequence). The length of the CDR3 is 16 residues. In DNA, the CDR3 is TGTGCCAGCAGCCCCAGTAGCGGGGATTTTCCCTACGAGCAGTACTTC. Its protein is CASSPSSGDFPYEQYF.

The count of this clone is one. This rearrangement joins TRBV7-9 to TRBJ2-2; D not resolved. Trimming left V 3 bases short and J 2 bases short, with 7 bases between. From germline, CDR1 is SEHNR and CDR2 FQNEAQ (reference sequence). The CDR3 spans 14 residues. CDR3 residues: CASSFWLNTGELFF. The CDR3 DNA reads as TGTGCCAGCAGCTTTTGGCTCAACACCGGGGAGCTGTTTTTT.

The CDR3 DNA follows: TGTGCCAGCAGCTCCTACAGGGGAACCGGGGAGCTGTTTTTT. Translating gives CASSSYRGTGELFF. The chain uses TRBV11-3 and TRBJ2-2, with 7 bases aligning to TRBD1. CDR1 and CDR2 from the germline V gene are SGHNT and YENEEA. The CDR3 sequence is 14 residues long. V lost 4 bases, J lost 5 bases, and 4 bases stayed unmatched.

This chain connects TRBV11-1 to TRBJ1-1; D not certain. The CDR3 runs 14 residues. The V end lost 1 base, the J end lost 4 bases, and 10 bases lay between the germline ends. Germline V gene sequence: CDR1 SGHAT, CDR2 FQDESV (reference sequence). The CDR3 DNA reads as TGTGCCAGCAGCTTAGAGTCAGATGTCACTGAAGCTTTCTTT. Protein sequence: CASSLESDVTEAFF.

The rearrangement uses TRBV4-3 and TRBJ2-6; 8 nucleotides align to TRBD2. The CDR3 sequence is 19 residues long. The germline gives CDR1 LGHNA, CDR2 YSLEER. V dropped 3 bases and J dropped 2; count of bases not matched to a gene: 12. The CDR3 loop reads CASSQAPSGGAAGANVLTF. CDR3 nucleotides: TGCGCCAGCAGCCAGGCTCCCTCGGGGGGGGCGGCTGGGGCCAACGTCCTGACTTTC.

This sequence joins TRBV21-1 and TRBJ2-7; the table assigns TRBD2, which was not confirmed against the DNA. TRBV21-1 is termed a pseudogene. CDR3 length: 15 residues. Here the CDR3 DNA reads TGTGCCAGCAGCAAAGTCCTAGCGGGAGCCTACGAGCAGTACTTC. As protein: CASSKVLAGAYEQYF.

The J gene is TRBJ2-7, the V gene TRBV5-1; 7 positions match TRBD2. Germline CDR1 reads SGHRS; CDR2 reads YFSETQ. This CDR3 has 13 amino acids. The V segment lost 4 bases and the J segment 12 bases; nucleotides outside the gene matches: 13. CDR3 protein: CASSPGLGAFGYF. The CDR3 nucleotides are TGCGCCAGCAGCCCCGGACTAGGGGCATTTGGGTACTTC.